This T cell receptor beta chain derives from a study of lymphopenia after photon versus proton radiotherapy. Notes on the study in general: Relative stability marked proton patients; photon patients lost diversity and naive cells. Oligoclonal CD8+ Temra expansion after nadir drove photon patients' diversity drop. Post-nadir TCR diversity decline inversely tracked overall survival among those who died. Better survival with proton therapy was suggested as possible, not demonstrated.

Sequencing used immunoSEQ multiplex PCR; TCRdb keeps in-frame clones, though not all of them. The sample carries 55,000 to 70,000 clones, around 86% recorded once. Trimming removed 6 bases from V and 2 bases from J; junction bases left unmatched: 5. The CDR3 covers 14 residues. Points on this clone: What it binds is not known.

The chain uses TRBV23-1 and TRBJ2-3, with TRBD1 identical over 7 bases. TRBV23-1 is identified as an open reading frame with a role that is uncertain. Material: peripheral blood, obtained from a patient treated with photon-based radiotherapy. The clonotype comes from a man aged 40-49 years with gastric cancer. CDR3 protein: CASRKQGYTDTQYF. CDR3 DNA sequence: TGCGCCAGCAGAAAACAGGGGTACACAGATACGCAGTATTTT.